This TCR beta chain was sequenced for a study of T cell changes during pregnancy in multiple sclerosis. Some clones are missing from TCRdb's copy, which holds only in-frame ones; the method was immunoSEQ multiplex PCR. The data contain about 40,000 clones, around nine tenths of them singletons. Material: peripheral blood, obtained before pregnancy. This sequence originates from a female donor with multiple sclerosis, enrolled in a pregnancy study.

This chain's CDR3 is CASSAGGESNQPQHF. The CDR3 DNA reads as TGTGCCAGCAGCGCGGGGGGGGAGAGCAATCAGCCCCAGCATTTT. V gene TRBV4-2 combines with J gene TRBJ1-5, with D possibly TRBD1 on 5 matching bases. Deletions cut 5 bases from V and 1 base from J, with 12 bases between. CDR1 is LGHNA and CDR2 is YNFKEQ in the germline V gene. The CDR3 consists of 15 residues.